The rows below give T cell receptor beta chains drawn from one sample of a study of PD-L1 blockade in urothelial cancer. Assay used: immunoSEQ multiplex PCR; TCRdb lists only in-frame clones, some missing. The sample records about 130,000 clones, 86% being singletons. The sample here was PBMCs, taken around atezolizumab (anti-PD-L1) treatment. The source is a man aged 50 to 60 with urothelial cancer. CDR3s include the opening cysteine and the closing phenylalanine or tryptophan. Each record gives: V gene, clone size, D gene, J gene, CDR3 DNA, CDR3 protein. A D gene is named only where the DNA matches it firmly. The size entry is marked missing in some rows and otherwise reads once, few, many or a size class.

V gene: TRBV28; clone size: once; D gene: TRBD2; J gene: TRBJ2-2; CDR3 DNA: TGTGCCAGCAGTTTATGGGCTAGCGGCACCGGGGAGCTGTTTTTT; CDR3 protein: CASSLWASGTGELFF
V gene: TRBV28; clone size: few; D gene: TRBD1; J gene: TRBJ1-5; CDR3 DNA: TGTGCCAGTTATACCGGGACAGGAGTGTTTAGCAATCAGCCCCAGCATTTT; CDR3 protein: CASYTGTGVFSNQPQHF
V gene: TRBV27; clone size: few; D gene: -; J gene: TRBJ2-1; CDR3 DNA: TGTGCCAGCAGTCCCCCGCGGGCCCGCACTTCGGCCAATGAGCAGTTCTTC; CDR3 protein: CASSPPRARTSANEQFF
V gene: TRBV9; clone size: once; D gene: -; J gene: TRBJ1-3; CDR3 DNA: TGTGCCAGCAGCGCTCAAATTGGGACATCGTCTGGAAACACCATATATTTT; CDR3 protein: CASSAQIGTSSGNTIYF
V gene: TRBV7-8; clone size: -; D gene: TRBD1; J gene: TRBJ1-1; CDR3 DNA: TGTGCCAGCAGGGGACAGGGACGATTCGAAGCTTTCTTT; CDR3 protein: CASRGQGRFEAFF
V gene: TRBV15; clone size: -; D gene: -; J gene: TRBJ2-5; CDR3 DNA: TGTGCCACCAGCAGAGTTCCCTTCCAAGAGACCCAGTACTTC; CDR3 protein: CATSRVPFQETQYF
V gene: TRBV5-4; clone size: once; D gene: -; J gene: TRBJ2-3; CDR3 DNA: TGTGCCGCCGCCGAGGCGGGGCATAACACCAGCACAGATACGCAGTATTTT; CDR3 protein: CAAAEAGHNTSTDTQYF
V gene: TRBV5-1; clone size: -; D gene: TRBD2; J gene: TRBJ2-2; CDR3 DNA: TGCGCCAGCAGCTTGGACCGTCCGGGGGGGAACACCGGGGAGCTGTTTTTT; CDR3 protein: CASSLDRPGGNTGELFF
V gene: TRBV10-3; clone size: -; D gene: -; J gene: TRBJ1-2; CDR3 DNA: TGTGCCATACGTCCGGGACATACGAACTATGGCTACACCTTC; CDR3 protein: CAIRPGHTNYGYTF
V gene: TRBV10-3; clone size: -; D gene: TRBD1; J gene: TRBJ2-3; CDR3 DNA: TGTGCCAACGGACAGGGAGGCCCAGATACGCAGTATTTT; CDR3 protein: CANGQGGPDTQYF
V gene: TRBV27; clone size: -; D gene: TRBD2; J gene: TRBJ2-7; CDR3 DNA: TGTGCCAGCAGTCGCAGGACTAGCGGGAGTGTAAACGAGCAGTACTTC; CDR3 protein: CASSRRTSGSVNEQYF
V gene: TRBV11-2; clone size: -; D gene: -; J gene: TRBJ2-7; CDR3 DNA: TGTGCCAGCAGTCCCGGGAGTAGCTCCTACGAGCAGTACTTC; CDR3 protein: CASSPGSSSYEQYF
V gene: TRBV2; clone size: -; D gene: TRBD2; J gene: TRBJ2-3; CDR3 DNA: TGTGCCAGCAGACCAATAGCGGGAGGAGGAGATACGCAGTATTTT; CDR3 protein: CASRPIAGGGDTQYF
V gene: TRBV6-6; clone size: -; D gene: -; J gene: TRBJ2-7; CDR3 DNA: TGTGCCAGCAGTTACTCGAGTAGTGGGGCCATGGAGCAGTACTTC; CDR3 protein: CASSYSSSGAMEQYF
V gene: TRBV7-8; clone size: once; D gene: -; J gene: TRBJ2-7; CDR3 DNA: TGTGCCAGCAGCTTAGAGGTAGCGGCCATATACGAGCAGTACTTC; CDR3 protein: CASSLEVAAIYEQYF
V gene: TRBV5-6; clone size: -; D gene: TRBD1; J gene: TRBJ2-3; CDR3 DNA: TGTGCCAGCAGCCGACAGGGAATCACAGATACGCAGTATTTT; CDR3 protein: CASSRQGITDTQYF
V gene: TRBV6-6; clone size: -; D gene: -; J gene: TRBJ2-5; CDR3 DNA: TGTGCCAGCAGTCCCGGAGTTCGCACCCAGTACTTC; CDR3 protein: CASSPGVRTQYF
V gene: TRBV5-4; clone size: once; D gene: -; J gene: TRBJ2-5; CDR3 DNA: TGTGCCAGCAGCTACGGTGGTCAAGAGACCCAGTACTTC; CDR3 protein: CASSYGGQETQYF
V gene: TRBV15; clone size: -; D gene: TRBD2; J gene: TRBJ2-1; CDR3 DNA: TGTGCCACCAGCAGAGAGATAGGGACTAGCGCCGACAATGAGCAGTTCTTC; CDR3 protein: CATSREIGTSADNEQFF
V gene: TRBV19; clone size: -; D gene: TRBD1; J gene: TRBJ1-5; CDR3 DNA: TGTGCCAGTAGAACCGGGACAGGGCCGCAGCCCCAGCATTTT; CDR3 protein: CASRTGTGPQPQHF
V gene: TRBV6-4; clone size: -; D gene: TRBD1; J gene: TRBJ2-5; CDR3 DNA: TGTGCCAGCAGGACAGGGGAAGAGACCCAGTACTTC; CDR3 protein: CASRTGEETQYF
V gene: TRBV7-7; clone size: -; D gene: -; J gene: TRBJ2-3; CDR3 DNA: TGTGCTAGCAGCGCTTACAGTGGAGATACGCAGTATTTT; CDR3 protein: CASSAYSGDTQYF
V gene: TRBV5-1; clone size: -; D gene: -; J gene: TRBJ1-2; CDR3 DNA: TGCGCCAGCAGCTTGGCAGGACTCGGGGATGGCTACACCTTC; CDR3 protein: CASSLAGLGDGYTF
V gene: TRBV28; clone size: -; D gene: TRBD2; J gene: TRBJ2-1; CDR3 DNA: TGTGCCAGCAGTTTCAAGGTACTAGCGGGCAATGAGCAGTTCTTC; CDR3 protein: CASSFKVLAGNEQFF
V gene: TRBV7-9; clone size: -; D gene: -; J gene: TRBJ2-5; CDR3 DNA: TGTGCCACCTCAGGGTCGGTTTGGGAGACCCAGTACTTC; CDR3 protein: CATSGSVWETQYF
V gene: TRBV7-9; clone size: once; D gene: -; J gene: TRBJ2-7; CDR3 DNA: TGTGCCAGCAGCTACGAGAGCTACGAGCAGTACTTC; CDR3 protein: CASSYESYEQYF
V gene: TRBV7-3; clone size: -; D gene: -; J gene: TRBJ2-2; CDR3 DNA: TGTGCCAGCAGCAGGACAGCTACGAACACCGGGGAGCTGTTTTTT; CDR3 protein: CASSRTATNTGELFF
V gene: TRBV6-1; clone size: -; D gene: -; J gene: TRBJ1-2; CDR3 DNA: TGTGCCAGCAGTGAAGCCCCTATAAGAGGCTACACCTTC; CDR3 protein: CASSEAPIRGYTF
V gene: TRBV7-8; clone size: once; D gene: -; J gene: TRBJ2-7; CDR3 DNA: TGTGCCAGCAGCTTAGCAGGGGGCTCCTACGAGCAGTACTTC; CDR3 protein: CASSLAGGSYEQYF
V gene: TRBV19; clone size: few; D gene: -; J gene: TRBJ1-3; CDR3 DNA: TGTGCCAGTACTACTTCCGGGACTATAAACACCATATATTTT; CDR3 protein: CASTTSGTINTIYF
V gene: TRBV6-1; clone size: few; D gene: -; J gene: TRBJ1-1; CDR3 DNA: TGTGCCAGCAGTCGGGGGGAAAACACTGAAGCTTTCTTT; CDR3 protein: CASSRGENTEAFF
V gene: TRBV7-9; clone size: -; D gene: TRBD1; J gene: TRBJ2-5; CDR3 DNA: TGTGCCAGCAGCCCAGGGACAGGGGGGATTCGAGAGACCCAGTACTTC; CDR3 protein: CASSPGTGGIRETQYF
V gene: TRBV5-5; clone size: once; D gene: TRBD2; J gene: TRBJ2-1; CDR3 DNA: TGTGCCAGCAGCTTGTCCGCCATCGGCGGGGGGAACCAGAATGAGCAGTTCTTC; CDR3 protein: CASSLSAIGGGNQNEQFF
V gene: TRBV2; clone size: few; D gene: TRBD2; J gene: TRBJ2-3; CDR3 DNA: TGTGCCAGCCAGGGACTAGCGGGAGCAGATACGCAGTATTTT; CDR3 protein: CASQGLAGADTQYF
V gene: TRBV11-2; clone size: few; D gene: -; J gene: TRBJ2-7; CDR3 DNA: TGTGCCAGCAGCGAAGGGGTTGTGCAGTACTTC; CDR3 protein: CASSEGVVQYF
V gene: TRBV11-2; clone size: -; D gene: TRBD2; J gene: TRBJ2-3; CDR3 DNA: TGTGCCAGCAGCTTAGATAGCGGGAGCACAGATACGCAGTATTTT; CDR3 protein: CASSLDSGSTDTQYF
V gene: TRBV4-1; clone size: few; D gene: -; J gene: TRBJ1-1; CDR3 DNA: TGCGCCAGCAGCCAAGTTAGAGGGGAGGACACTGAAGCTTTCTTT; CDR3 protein: CASSQVRGEDTEAFF
V gene: TRBV14; clone size: -; D gene: -; J gene: TRBJ1-6; CDR3 DNA: TGTGCCAGCAGCCAAGGAAAATGGTGGGCGAATTCACCCCTCCACTTT; CDR3 protein: CASSQGKWWANSPLHF
V gene: TRBV28; clone size: -; D gene: -; J gene: TRBJ1-6; CDR3 DNA: TGTGCCAGCAGTTTAGCAGGGGTCTTGTCACCCCTCCACTTT; CDR3 protein: CASSLAGVLSPLHF
V gene: TRBV27; clone size: -; D gene: TRBD2; J gene: TRBJ2-2; CDR3 DNA: TGTGCCAGCAGTTTACGGTCCGCGGGGGGGGACACCGGGGAGCTGTTTTTT; CDR3 protein: CASSLRSAGGDTGELFF
V gene: TRBV28; clone size: -; D gene: -; J gene: TRBJ2-7; CDR3 DNA: TGTGCCAGCAGGGTGACCTACCAGGGCGAGCAGTACTTC; CDR3 protein: CASRVTYQGEQYF
V gene: TRBV5-1; clone size: -; D gene: -; J gene: TRBJ2-5; CDR3 DNA: TGCGCCAGCAGTCCTGAAATCAGGGGATTCTACGCGGAGACCCAGTACTTC; CDR3 protein: CASSPEIRGFYAETQYF
V gene: TRBV18; clone size: -; D gene: TRBD2; J gene: TRBJ2-7; CDR3 DNA: TGTGCCAGCTCACCCGTGAGCGGGAGAGGCCACGAGCAGTACTTC; CDR3 protein: CASSPVSGRGHEQYF
V gene: TRBV28; clone size: once; D gene: TRBD1; J gene: TRBJ2-4; CDR3 DNA: TGTGCCAGCAGTTTAGAACCCTTCCGACAGGGGGCCAAAAACATTCAGTACTTC; CDR3 protein: CASSLEPFRQGAKNIQYF
V gene: TRBV5-1; clone size: -; D gene: TRBD2; J gene: TRBJ2-3; CDR3 DNA: TGCGCCAGCAGCTCATTAGCGGGAGGGCTGAAAGATACGCAGTATTTT; CDR3 protein: CASSSLAGGLKDTQYF
V gene: TRBV19; clone size: -; D gene: TRBD1; J gene: TRBJ2-2; CDR3 DNA: TGTGCCAGTACTCCAGGGGGAGTAGCCAAAGGCACCGGGGAGCTGTTTTTT; CDR3 protein: CASTPGGVAKGTGELFF
V gene: TRBV11-2; clone size: -; D gene: -; J gene: TRBJ2-7; CDR3 DNA: TGTGCCAGCAGCTCGACTCGGCGGGGCTACGAGCAGTACTTC; CDR3 protein: CASSSTRRGYEQYF
V gene: TRBV2; clone size: -; D gene: TRBD2; J gene: TRBJ2-5; CDR3 DNA: TGTGCCAGCACACTAGCAGGGACTAAATGGGGCCAAGAGACCCAGTACTTC; CDR3 protein: CASTLAGTKWGQETQYF